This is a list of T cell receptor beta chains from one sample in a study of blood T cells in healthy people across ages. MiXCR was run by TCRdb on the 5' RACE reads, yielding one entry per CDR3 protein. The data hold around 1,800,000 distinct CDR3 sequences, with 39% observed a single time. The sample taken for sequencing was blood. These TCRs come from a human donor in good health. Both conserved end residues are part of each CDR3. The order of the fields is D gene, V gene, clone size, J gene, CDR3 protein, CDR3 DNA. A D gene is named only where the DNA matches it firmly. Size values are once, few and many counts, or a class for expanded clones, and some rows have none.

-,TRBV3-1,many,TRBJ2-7,CASSQGNLYEQYF,TGTGCCAGCAGCCAAGGGAACCTATACGAGCAGTACTTC
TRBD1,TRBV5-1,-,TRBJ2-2,CASSVTGGRTGELFF,TGCGCCAGCAGCGTAACAGGGGGCAGAACCGGGGAGCTGTTTTTT
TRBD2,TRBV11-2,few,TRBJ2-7,CASSLVGTSGGSRSYEQYF,TGTGCCAGCAGCTTAGTCGGGACTAGCGGGGGCTCCCGATCTTACGAGCAGTACTTC
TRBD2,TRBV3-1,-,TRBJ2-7,CASSQSGLAGSEQYF,TGTGCCAGCAGCCAGTCGGGACTAGCGGGGAGCGAGCAGTACTTC
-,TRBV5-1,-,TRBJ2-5,CASSPTPFETGQYF,TGCGCCAGCAGCCCTACCCCCTTTGAGACCGGGCAGTACTTC
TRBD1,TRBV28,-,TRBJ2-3,CASRDRGGNTQYF,TGTGCCAGCCGGGACAGGGGAGGAAATACGCAGTATTTT
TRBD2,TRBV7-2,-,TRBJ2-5,CASSARPLAGGRETQYF,TGTGCCAGCAGCGCCCGCCCCTTAGCGGGGGGGCGTGAGACCCAGTACTTC
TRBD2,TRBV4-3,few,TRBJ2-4,CASSWTSGGANIQYF,TGCGCCAGCAGCTGGACTAGCGGGGGGGCGAACATTCAGTACTTC
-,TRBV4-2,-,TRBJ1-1,CASSEDSRNTEAFF,TGTGCCAGCAGCGAAGACAGTAGAAACACTGAAGCTTTCTTT
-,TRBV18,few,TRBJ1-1,CASSPSGEGEESTEAFF,TGTGCCAGCTCACCCTCCGGGGAAGGGGAGGAATCGACTGAAGCTTTCTTT
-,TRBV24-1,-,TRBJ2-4,CATSDPQNSGDIQYF,TGTGCCACCAGTGATCCGCAAAATTCAGGGGACATTCAGTACTTC
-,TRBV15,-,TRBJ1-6,CATSRDRGSHSPLHF,TGTGCCACCAGCAGAGATCGCGGATCCCATTCACCCCTCCACTTT
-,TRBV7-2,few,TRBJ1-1,CASSFRAVNTEAFF,TGTGCCAGCAGCTTCCGGGCCGTGAACACTGAAGCTTTCTTT
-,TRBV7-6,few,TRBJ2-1,CASSPTGSSSSYNEQFF,TGTGCCAGCAGCCCAACGGGGTCATCGAGCTCCTACAATGAGCAGTTCTTC
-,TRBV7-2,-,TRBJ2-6,CASSLGRLSGANVPTF,TGTGCCAGCAGCTTAGGGCGGCTCTCTGGGGCCAACGTCCCGACTTTC
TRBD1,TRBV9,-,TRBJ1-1,CASSVATEGSGQTAEAFF,TGTGCCAGCAGCGTAGCTACGGAGGGATCGGGACAGACCGCTGAAGCTTTCTTT
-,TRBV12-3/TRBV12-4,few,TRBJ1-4,CASSLSGEVEKLFF,TGTGCCAGCAGTTTATCGGGGGAGGTTGAAAAACTGTTTTTT
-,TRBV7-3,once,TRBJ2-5,CASSRSGRGETQYF,TGTGCCAGCAGCCGTTCCGGCCGAGGGGAGACCCAGTACTTC
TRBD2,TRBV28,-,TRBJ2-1,CASSFLAGMYNEQFF,TGTGCCAGCAGTTTTCTAGCGGGGATGTACAATGAGCAGTTCTTC
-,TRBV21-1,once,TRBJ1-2,CASSKATPDGYTF,TGTGCCAGCAGCAAAGCGACACCAGATGGCTACACCTTC
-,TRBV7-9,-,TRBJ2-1,CASSLGGTPYNEQFF,TGTGCCAGCAGCTTGGGAGGTACTCCCTACAATGAGCAGTTCTTC
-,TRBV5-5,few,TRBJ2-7,CASSRDLNNEQYF,TGTGCCAGCAGCCGGGACCTCAACAACGAGCAGTACTTC
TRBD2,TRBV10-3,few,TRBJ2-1,CAIRPHQQAGGPYNEQFF,TGTGCCATCAGGCCCCACCAACAAGCGGGGGGGCCCTACAATGAGCAGTTCTTC
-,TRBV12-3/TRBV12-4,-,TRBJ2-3,CASSIGHTDTQYF,TGTGCCAGCAGTATCGGCCACACAGATACGCAGTATTTT
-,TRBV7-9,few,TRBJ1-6,CASSEKIHPIDSPLHF,TGTGCCAGCAGCGAGAAGATACATCCTATAGATTCACCCCTCCACTTT
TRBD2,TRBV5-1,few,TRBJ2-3,CASSLGSGDDTQYF,TGCGCCAGCAGCTTAGGTAGCGGGGATGATACGCAGTATTTT
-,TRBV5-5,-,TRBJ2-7,CASSLLGSGANSYEQYF,TGTGCCAGCAGCTTGTTAGGTTCGGGGGCCAACTCCTACGAGCAGTACTTC
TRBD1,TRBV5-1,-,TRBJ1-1,CASNPTGGLNTEAFF,TGCGCCAGCAACCCGACAGGGGGCTTGAACACTGAAGCTTTCTTT
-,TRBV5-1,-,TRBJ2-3,CASSFELSTDTQYF,TGCGCCAGCAGCTTCGAACTTAGCACAGATACGCAGTATTTT
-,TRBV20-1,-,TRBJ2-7,CSAGGLLGDEQYF,TGCAGTGCCGGGGGCCTACTGGGGGACGAGCAGTACTTC
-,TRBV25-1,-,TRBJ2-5,CASSEFGQSQETQYF,TGTGCCAGCAGTGAATTTGGACAGTCACAGGAGACCCAGTACTTC
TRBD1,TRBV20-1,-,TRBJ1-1,CSAEGGSNTEAFF,TGCAGTGCTGAAGGGGGCTCTAACACTGAAGCTTTCTTT
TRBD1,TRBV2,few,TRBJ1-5,CASSEDRNQPQHF,TGTGCCAGCAGTGAGGACAGGAATCAGCCCCAGCATTTT
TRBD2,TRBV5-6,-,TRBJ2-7,CASSLWLAGGSTYEQYF,TGTGCCAGCAGCTTGTGGCTAGCGGGGGGCTCCACCTACGAGCAGTACTTC
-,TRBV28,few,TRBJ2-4,CASSLVAGFVYF,TGTGCCAGCAGTTTGGTGGCAGGGTTTGTGTACTTC
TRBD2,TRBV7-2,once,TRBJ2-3,CASSLDILRGNTDTQYF,TGTGCCAGCAGCTTAGACATCTTGCGGGGGAACACAGATACGCAGTATTTT
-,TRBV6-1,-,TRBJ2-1,CATTNSRINEQFF,TGTGCCACCACCAACTCTCGGATCAATGAGCAGTTCTTC
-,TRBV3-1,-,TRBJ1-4,CASSPWTLGGEKLFF,TGTGCCAGCAGCCCGTGGACCCTAGGAGGGGAAAAACTGTTTTTT
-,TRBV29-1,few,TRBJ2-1,CSVEAGGNEQFF,TGCAGCGTTGAAGCCGGCGGCAATGAGCAGTTCTTC
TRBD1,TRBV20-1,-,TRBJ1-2,CSASSRDRGIINYGYTF,TGCAGTGCATCATCCCGGGACAGGGGGATCATTAACTATGGCTACACCTTC
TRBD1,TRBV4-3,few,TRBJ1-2,CASSNRSGTVNYGYTF,TGCGCCAGCAGCAATCGATCCGGGACAGTTAACTATGGCTACACCTTC
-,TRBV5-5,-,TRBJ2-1,CASSLEAHNNEQFF,TGTGCCAGCAGCTTGGAGGCACATAACAATGAGCAGTTCTTC
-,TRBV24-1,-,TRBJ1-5,CATSDPGQPNQPQHF,TGTGCCACCAGTGATCCTGGACAGCCCAATCAGCCCCAGCATTTT
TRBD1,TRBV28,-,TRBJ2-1,CASRTDRVTNEQFF,TGTGCCAGCAGGACCGACAGGGTTACGAATGAGCAGTTCTTC
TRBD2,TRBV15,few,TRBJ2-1,CTTSLGGSSYNEQFF,TGTACCACCAGCTTGGGCGGGAGCTCCTACAATGAGCAGTTCTTC
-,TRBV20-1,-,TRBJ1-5,CSAREGQNQPQHF,TGCAGTGCTAGGGAGGGGCAGAATCAGCCCCAGCATTTT
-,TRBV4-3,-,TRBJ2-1,CASGHDRPGGLYNEQFF,TGCGCCAGCGGCCACGATCGGCCGGGGGGCCTGTACAATGAGCAGTTCTTC
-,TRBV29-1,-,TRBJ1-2,CSALRGTGHYGYTF,TGCAGCGCCCTCCGAGGCACGGGCCACTATGGCTACACCTTC
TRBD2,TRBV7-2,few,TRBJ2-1,CASTQRGGAEQFF,TGTGCCAGCACCCAGCGGGGGGGAGCTGAGCAGTTCTTC
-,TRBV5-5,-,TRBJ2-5,CASSWGSDSWDRQYF,TGTGCCAGCAGCTGGGGGAGTGACAGCTGGGACCGCCAGTACTTC
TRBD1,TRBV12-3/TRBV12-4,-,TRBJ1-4,CASSIDAGQGSNEKLFF,TGTGCCAGCAGCATCGACGCCGGACAGGGATCTAATGAAAAACTGTTTTTT
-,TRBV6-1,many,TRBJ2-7,CASSEQGYYEQYF,TGTGCCAGCAGTGAACAGGGCTACTACGAGCAGTACTTC
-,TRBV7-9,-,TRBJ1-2,CASSLGDDRGGYTF,TGTGCCAGCAGCTTAGGAGATGATAGGGGGGGCTACACCTTC
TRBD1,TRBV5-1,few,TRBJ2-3,CASSPQGQTDTQYF,TGCGCCAGCAGCCCACAGGGGCAGACGGATACGCAGTATTTT
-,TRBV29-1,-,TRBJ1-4,CSVVTANEKLFF,TGCAGCGTTGTGACAGCTAATGAAAAACTGTTTTTT